Sequencing of this T cell receptor beta chain was carried out in a study of T cell repertoires in cytomegalovirus infection. At the level of the study: Carrying CMV and the relevant HLA type showed in public TCR beta signatures.

Broader study findings: Totalled public TCR beta family frequency picked out people who carried CMV plus the relevant HLA. Within the response measured ex vivo, HLA-C-restricted CMV-specific TCR beta clonotypes were dominant.

TCRdb reanalysed the reads using MiXCR and keeps one entry per CDR3 protein. The profile shows roughly 990,000 distinct CDR3 sequences, around 31% of them singletons. The sample holds many counts of this clonotype. The antigen remains undetermined. The CDR3 is 18 residues long. Trimming left V 0 bases short and J 8 bases short, with 25 bases between. Germline-derived CDR1 and CDR2 are SGHTA and FQGNSA. The clonotype originates from a human donor in good health (CMV status not recorded). Some clones in this sample may be carry-over from other donors' samples. This rearrangement joins TRBV7-2 to TRBJ1-2; D possibly corresponds to TRBD1 (5 bases). Material: cultured CD8+ T cells from PBMCs, obtained from culture after CMV antigen stimulation. The CDR3 DNA reads as TGTGCCAGCAGCTTAGCTGGTTTTGGGACGGAGACTATGTGGGGCTACACCTTC. It translates to CASSLAGFGTETMWGYTF.